The 3 T cell receptor beta chains below all came from one sample that was sequenced in a study of T-cell memory formation after mild COVID-19. From the 5' RACE reads, TCRdb called clonotypes with MiXCR, one entry per CDR3 protein. The sample holds about 400,000 distinct CDR3 sequences, under 25% seen once. What was sequenced was PBMCs or a T cell subset sorted from them (not recorded which). The receptors were gathered from an adult woman who had mild COVID-19 (a few samples of this study predate the infection). Cell type and time point are not known.

This clonotype was found a few times. The rearrangement links TRBV4-3 to TRBJ2-2; D is unclear. The germline V gene has CDR1 LGHNA and CDR2 YSLEER. Trimming took 1 base from V and 6 from J, leaving 6 bases between them. The CDR3 covers 13 residues. DNA for the CDR3: TGCGCCAGCAGCCAAGGAAGGTCCGGGGAGCTGTTTTTT. As protein: CASSQGRSGELFF.

This clonotype was found many times. The chain links TRBV29-1 to TRBJ2-1, with 8 bases lining up with TRBD2. The CDR3 is 19 residues long. V lost 6 bases to trimming and J lost 7 bases; unmatched junction nucleotides: 26. Per the germline V gene, CDR1 is SQVTM and CDR2 is ANQGSEA. CDR3 sequence: CSVSMTRFSSRGGGNEQFF. DNA for the CDR3: TGCAGCGTCTCCATGACCCGCTTTAGCAGCAGGGGCGGGGGGAATGAGCAGTTCTTC.

The chain joins TRBV12-3 or TRBV12-4 to TRBJ2-1; 14 nucleotides line up with TRBD2. V shed 5 bases, J shed 6 bases, and the junction held 12 bases outside the gene matches. This CDR3 region has 18 residues. CDR3 DNA sequence: TGTGCCAGCAGTCCGGGACAGGGACTAGCGGGAGTAGGCAATGAGCAGTTCTTC. Amino acid sequence: CASSPGQGLAGVGNEQFF.